These T cell receptor beta chains were read from a single sample in a study of breast tumors, draining lymph nodes, adjacent tissues. MiXCR, applied by TCRdb to the multiplex PCR reads, yields one record per CDR3 protein. The sample has about 140,000 distinct CDR3 sequences, about 33% seen once; the top ten hold around 2.3%. The sample consisted of axillary lymph node tissue. Every receptor here comes from a female donor with breast cancer. Some clones in this sample may be carry-over from other donors' samples. CDR3s include the opening cysteine and the closing phenylalanine or tryptophan. A D gene is named only where the DNA matches it firmly. Clone size is given for some rows only: seen once, a few or many times, or a class if the clone is expanded.

j_call,d_call,v_call,clone_size,cdr3_aa,cdr3_nt
TRBJ2-1,TRBD2,TRBV11-3,many,CASSLEGLAGGNSYNEQFF,TGTGCCAGCAGCTTAGAGGGACTAGCGGGGGGGAATTCCTACAATGAGCAGTTCTTC
TRBJ2-3,NA,TRBV24-1,NA,CATSDLGSRGSTDTQYF,TGTGCCACCAGTGATTTGGGTTCTCGCGGGAGCACAGATACGCAGTATTTT
TRBJ2-3,NA,TRBV18,NA,CASSPATDTQYF,TGTGCCAGCTCACCGGCCACAGATACGCAGTATTTT
TRBJ1-5,NA,TRBV27,many,CASSFRPEGSNQPQHF,TGTGCCAGCAGTTTTCGACCGGAGGGGAGCAATCAGCCCCAGCATTTT
TRBJ2-5,NA,TRBV5-1,NA,CASSHGQGTEAFFGQGTQYF,NA
TRBJ1-3,NA,TRBV11-2,NA,CAGSADSGNTIYF,TGTGCCGGCAGCGCGGACTCTGGAAACACCATATATTTT
TRBJ1-1,NA,TRBV24-1,few,CATTSDMNTEAFF,TGTGCCACCACAAGCGACATGAACACTGAAGCTTTCTTT
TRBJ2-1,TRBD2,TRBV2,many,CASSEASGGYNEQFF,TGTGCCAGCAGTGAGGCGAGCGGGGGTTACAATGAGCAGTTCTTC
TRBJ2-6,TRBD2,TRBV7-2,NA,CASSLLGLAGGPGANVLTF,TGTGCCAGCAGCTTATTGGGACTAGCGGGGGGGCCTGGGGCCAACGTCCTGACTTTC
TRBJ2-7,NA,TRBV20-1,many,CSAPLLTGNYEQYF,TGCAGTGCCCCCCTTCTCACAGGGAACTACGAGCAGTACTTC